The sequence of this T cell receptor (beta chain) was determined in a study of beta chain features in type 1 diabetes (dated by TCRdb to the late 2010s). Notes on the research overall: Mean age, gender distribution, total cell number and subset yield did not differ between patients and healthy donors. Naive and central memory subsets were obtained from all 30 or so donors, but regulatory and stem cell-like memory subsets were isolated from only 8 patients and roughly 8 healthy donors. In the study, TCRB repertoires of sorted circulating CD4+ T cell subsets from recently diagnosed type 1 diabetes patients were compared with those of matched healthy donors. A total of about 110 million sorted cells were examined across all samples, and the number of cells per subset was strongly correlated with RNA yield.

General findings and caveats noted by the study authors: A moderate but significant shortening of TCRB CDR3 length was observed in type 1 diabetes patients in all four CD4+ subsets. Because cDNA was sequenced instead of genomic DNA, activated cells with high expression could be over-represented, although the groups did not differ in activation or CD3 levels. Because the HLA sub-analyses included only small numbers of individuals, any influence of HLA type on TCRB rearrangement was left unresolved. Naive, central memory and regulatory TCRB repertoires appeared to be more similar among patients than among healthy donors. At VDJ recombination sites, type 1 diabetes patients had fewer insertions and more deleted nucleotides, which implies abnormalities in thymic rearrangement. PCR might favor shorter templates, but patient and control samples were amplified and corrected together, so any skew would affect both groups equally.

A single peripheral blood draw of 90 to 150 mL on average was collected from each donor into heparinised tubes. A BD FACSAria II and a panel including CD45RO, CCR7, CD25, CD127, CD95 and CD27 were used to sort naive, central memory, regulatory and stem cell-like memory CD4+ T cells. A purity above 95% was achieved for all sorted populations. Right away, PBMCs were isolated by Lymphoprep density gradient centrifugation and were stained directly, with no culture step. So that batch effects would be minimized, each experiment stained and sorted samples in pairs, pairing one healthy donor with one patient. CDR1 and CDR2 were assigned from the germline V gene as MNHEY and SVGAGI. Trimming takes 2 bases from V and 7 bases from J, and the germline ends sit 17 bases apart. The CDR3 contains 15 residues, cysteine and phenylalanine counted. Only the CDR3 portion is preserved as DNA: 45 bases, with reading frame beginning at the first base.

Remarks on this clone: Which antigen it targets is not known. No per-base quality is available; no much larger clone lies one base away.

The entire isolated RNA was reverse transcribed using the High Capacity cDNA Reverse Transcription Kit, and thus expressed TCRB transcripts were sequenced. Deep immunoSEQ sequencing was applied to naive, central memory and regulatory T cell samples, giving an average of around 4 million total reads per sample. Sorted cells were lysed in RLT buffer, and RNA was extracted using DNase-treated RNeasy Micro or Mini kits according to cell number. Each cell subset was processed on its own to prevent cross-contamination, while patient and healthy donor samples were processed together. Using the immunoSEQ multiplex PCR, TCRB sequences were amplified from cDNA into 87-bp fragments spanning the CDR3 region. The amplicons were sequenced using the Illumina HiSeq platform. The study's processing was this. Synthetic template baselines were used to correct PCR bias computationally, reads within Hamming distance 2 were collapsed, and singletons that could not be merged were discarded. Reads were aligned against IMGT to assign V, D and J genes, CDR3 length and insertions or deletions at six rearrangement sites. Clonotype counts were normalized to sorted cell number within each subset before computing true diversity and Gini coefficients with the tcR R package. The overlap coefficient, calculated on TCRB nucleotide sequences, was used to measure repertoire sharing. Here the immuneACCESS table is served through TCRdb, limited to in-frame sequences with V and J called. Missing clones are a known gap in these copies; in checked studies unresolved V genes cover under half, and the rest lacks a known reason. The V and J calls and clone size are taken from that table; D and trimming were inferred from the DNA. This sample has roughly 400,000 clones in its table, and 9.5% to 10% of those were observed once. About 0.64% of the sample is taken by the ten largest.

The sequenced material came from central memory CD4+ T cells from blood. In this chain, TRBV6-5 is recombined with TRBJ1-1; confidence is insufficient to name the D gene. This clonotype originated in a man aged 25-45 years with type 1 diabetes. The DNA sequence is as follows: TGTGCCAGCAGTTACACTGCGGCAGGCCGGCGTGAAGCTTTCTTT. Its translation is CASSYTAAGRREAFF.